The 32 T cell receptor beta chains below were found in one sample sequenced in a study of breast tumors, draining lymph nodes, adjacent tissues. Axillary draining lymph nodes of breast cancer patients supplied the node samples. MiXCR was run by TCRdb on the multiplex PCR reads, yielding one entry per CDR3 protein. The table records around 290,000 distinct CDR3 sequences, 30% to 35% of them present only once. The specimen sequenced was axillary lymph node tissue. These receptors were obtained from a female donor with breast cancer. Some clones in this sample may be carry-over from other donors' samples.

In this sample, this clonotype turned up many times. This rearrangement joins TRBV11-2 to TRBJ2-3; 8 bases align to TRBD1. The V and J ends lost 0 bases and 5 bases, in that order; junction bases with no gene match: 7. The CDR3 consists of 16 residues. Germline CDR1 and CDR2: SGHAT and FQNNGV. CDR3 protein: CASSLDLRGRGDTQYF. The CDR3 region has the DNA TGTGCCAGCAGCTTAGATCTCAGGGGGCGGGGAGATACGCAGTATTTT.

This clonotype was picked up many times. CDR3 nucleotide sequence: TGTGCCAGCAGCCCTGGGACAGGGGTAGAGACCCAGTACTTC. Its translation is CASSPGTGVETQYF. This chain joins TRBV11-3 and TRBJ2-5; 10 positions match TRBD1. This CDR3 comprises 14 residues. The germline V gene has CDR1 SGHNT and CDR2 YENEEA. V shed 5 bases, J shed 4 bases, and the junction held 4 bases outside the gene matches.

This clonotype came up once. Since a much larger clone is just one base distant, this may be a read error. Here the CDR3 reads CASSERGLGGEETQYF. CDR3 in DNA: TGTGCCAGCAGTGAACGGGGACTAGGGGGAGAAGAGACCCAGTACTTC. J is TRBJ2-5 and V is TRBV6-1, with 8 bases fitting TRBD2. Germline V gives CDR1 MNHNS, CDR2 SASEGT. After removal of 2 bases from V and 3 bases from J, the junction contained 8 bases not matched to a gene. There are 16 residues in the CDR3.

The chain combines TRBV4-1 with TRBJ2-7; a possible D gene is TRBD2 (6 bases). This CDR3 contains 17 residues. Germline CDR1 reads MGHRA; CDR2 reads YSYEKL. V lost 2 bases and J 1 base, leaving 18 bases between the germline ends. The CDR3 nucleotides are TGCGCCAGCAGCCAACATGCCGGGACTGGCGTATCCTACGAGCAGTACTTC. Encoded protein: CASSQHAGTGVSYEQYF.

This clonotype turned up a few times. The rearrangement joins TRBV5-1 to TRBJ1-1, with D possibly TRBD1 on 5 matching bases. Trimming shortened V by 4 bases and J by 6 bases, and 13 bases separated the two germline ends. The length of the CDR3 is 13 residues. Germline lookup yields CDR1 SGHRS and CDR2 YFSETQ. In DNA form, the CDR3 reads TGCGCCAGCAGCCCGGGGGATGGGTCTGAAGCTTTCTTT. It translates to CASSPGDGSEAFF.

This clonotype was found many times. The rearrangement uses TRBV4-3 and TRBJ2-5, with D perhaps matching TRBD2 (7 bases). Germline CDR1 and CDR2: LGHNA and YSLEER. The CDR3 length is 15 residues. Between the trimmed V and J ends, which lost 5 bases and 5 bases, there was a span of 18 bases. The CDR3 spells CASSRGTEGGETQYF. The CDR3 nucleotides are TGCGCCAGCAGCAGGGGGACGGAGGGGGGGGAGACCCAGTACTTC.

Turning to this clonotype: Since a much larger clone is just one base distant, this may be a read error. The gene calls are TRBV12-3 or TRBV12-4 and TRBJ2-1; 7 bases are shared with TRBD2. The CDR3 spans 14 residues. V was clipped by 7 bases and J by 5 bases; unmatched bases: 8. The CDR3 sequence: CASIHIGTNNEQFF. For the CDR3, the DNA is TGTGCCAGCATCCACATCGGGACTAACAATGAGCAGTTCTTC.

In its sample, this clonotype was seen many times. CDR3 nucleotide sequence: TGCAGTGCTAGAAGCGCGGGACAGGGGGCGCGAGAGACCCAGTACTTC. Translation gives CSARSAGQGARETQYF. This rearrangement joins TRBV20-1 to TRBJ2-5, with TRBD1 matching 12 bases. This CDR3 region has 16 residues. The germline V gene has CDR1 DFQATT and CDR2 SNEGSKA (reference sequence). V was pared by 2 bases and J by 4 bases, with 8 bases of the junction left unmatched.

As to this clonotype: One junction end disagrees with the germline gene, perhaps due to a read error. The chain links TRBV14 to TRBJ2-5; TRBD2 is a possible D gene (6 bases). CDR3 size: 14 residues. Looked up from germline, CDR1 is SGHDN and CDR2 is FVKESK. The CDR3 bases are TGTGCCAGCAGCCAAGTGGGGCGACGGGAGACCCAGTCCTTC. Its translation: CASSQVGRRETQSF.

This rearrangement joins TRBV28 to TRBJ2-7; D is uncertain. This CDR3 is 13 amino acids long. V was shortened by 6 bases and J by 2 bases, with 11 bases between the two germline ends. Germline V lookup: CDR1 MDHEN, CDR2 SYDVKM. The CDR3 DNA sequence: TGTGCCAGCAGAAACCCGAATACCTACGAGCAGTACTTC. Amino acid sequence: CASRNPNTYEQYF.

This clonotype appeared many times. This chain uses TRBV19 with TRBJ2-7; TRBD2 matches 8 bases. The CDR3 length is 13 residues. Per germline, CDR1 LNHDA and CDR2 SQIVND (reference sequence). After removal of 7 bases from V and 5 bases from J, the junction contained 7 bases not matched to a gene. This CDR3 reads CASTPGGIHEQYF. Written as DNA, the CDR3 is TGTGCCAGTACCCCGGGAGGGATCCACGAGCAGTACTTC. Using reference TRBV19 and TRBJ2-7 for the parts outside the CDR3, the full variable domain is DGGITQSPKYLFRKEGQNVTLSCEQNLNHDAMYWYRQDPGQGLRLIYYSQIVNDFQKGDIAEGYSVSREKKESFPLTVTSAQKNPTAFYLCASTPGGIHEQYFGPGTRLTVT.

The chain joins TRBV28 to TRBJ1-2; D possibly corresponds to TRBD1 (5 bases). This CDR3 spans 14 amino acids. Looked up from germline, CDR1 is MDHEN and CDR2 is SYDVKM. Trimming cost V 4 bases and J 0 bases, with 9 bases left between them. The CDR3 reads CASSSPRANYGYTF. DNA for the CDR3: TGTGCCAGCAGTTCCCCCAGGGCTAACTATGGCTACACCTTC.

This clonotype appeared many times. CDR3: CAASPGAQYQETQYF. The CDR3 DNA follows: TGTGCCGCCTCTCCCGGGGCTCAGTACCAAGAGACCCAGTACTTC. The chain uses TRBV19 and TRBJ2-5, with D possibly called TRBD1 or TRBD2 (5 bases each). This CDR3 is built from 15 residues. Germline CDR1 LNHDA, CDR2 SQIVND (reference sequence). The V end was cut by 11 bases, the J end by 0 bases, with 19 bases between. The full variable domain, in which reference TRBV19 and TRBJ2-5 provide the parts outside the CDR3, is DGGITQSPKYLFRKEGQNVTLSCEQNLNHDAMYWYRQDPGQGLRLIYYSQIVNDFQKGDIAEGYSVSREKKESFPLTVTSAQKNPTAFYLCAASPGAQYQETQYFGPGTRLLVL.

There are a few counts of this clonotype. A much larger clone differs by one base, so this may be a read error. J is TRBJ2-2 and V is TRBV19; 12 bases are a match to TRBD2. The CDR3 runs to 15 residues. Germline values: CDR1 LNHDA, CDR2 SQIVND (reference sequence). The CDR3 nucleotides are TGTGCCAGTAGTATTAGGGGACTAGCGGGTGGGGAGCCGTTTTTT. Translating it yields CASSIRGLAGGEPFF.

The chain is built from TRBV12-5 and TRBJ2-5; D ambiguous. The V gene lost 4 bases and the J gene lost 0 bases, with 12 bases spanning the gap. There are 15 residues in the CDR3. Germline values: CDR1 LGHNT, CDR2 FRNRAP. The chain's CDR3 is CASGWPSGDQETQYF. CDR3 sequence (DNA): TGTGCTAGTGGTTGGCCCAGTGGGGACCAAGAGACCCAGTACTTC.

The table lists this clonotype with many counts. The chain carries TRBV2 and TRBJ2-2; 7 bases align to TRBD2. With V trimmed by 1 base and J by 9 bases, 2 bases remained unmatched. This CDR3 spans 13 amino acids. The V gene's germline CDR1 is SNHLY and CDR2 FYNNEI. CDR3 in amino acids: CASSEEREWELFF. CDR3 nucleotides: TGTGCCAGCAGTGAAGAGCGGGAATGGGAGCTGTTTTTT.

This clonotype occurred many times. The rearrangement uses TRBV5-1 and TRBJ1-6; D gene uncertain. CDR3 length: 13 residues. Trimming pared 5 bases from V and 8 bases from J, leaving 11 bases between. CDR1 and CDR2 (germline): SGHRS, YFSETQ. CDR3 sequence reads: CASSVTEDSPLHF. The CDR3 DNA is TGCGCCAGCAGTGTGACTGAGGATTCACCCCTCCACTTT. The variable domain in full, with the rest retrieved from reference TRBV5-1 and TRBJ1-6, is KAGVTQTPRYLIKTRGQQVTLSCSPISGHRSVSWYQQTPGQGLQFLFEYFSETQRNKGNFPGRFSGRQFSNSRSEMNVSTLELGDSALYLCASSVTEDSPLHFGNGTRLTVT.

This clonotype was recorded a few times. The chain carries TRBV30 and TRBJ2-7; D is ambiguous. CDR3 length: 15 residues. V lost 3 bases and J lost 0, with 15 bases in between. In germline, CDR1 is GTSNPN, CDR2 SVGIG (reference sequence). DNA of the CDR3: TGTGCCTGGAGGTGGCTAGATTATACCTCCTACGAGCAGTACTTC. This translates into CAWRWLDYTSYEQYF. The full variable domain, with the rest looked up from reference TRBV30 and TRBJ2-7, is SQTIHQWPATLVQPVGSPLSLECTVEGTSNPNLYWYRQAAGRGLQLLFYSVGIGQISSEVPQNLSASRPQDRQFILSSKKLLLSDSGFYLCAWRWLDYTSYEQYFGPGTRLTVT.

This clonotype was observed a few times. The chain has TRBV11-2 and TRBJ2-5, with D perhaps TRBD1 (5 bases). The V gene's germline CDR1 is SGHAT and CDR2 FQNNGV. The length of the CDR3 is 16 residues. V was trimmed by 2 bases and J by 2 bases, leaving 15 bases between them. The CDR3 loop reads CASSLWGHRRQETQYF. CDR3 in DNA: TGTGCCAGCAGCTTATGGGGCCACAGGAGACAAGAGACCCAGTACTTC.

At least ten counts were recorded for this clonotype. The CDR3 protein is CASSLSDRADGYTF. The CDR3 region has the DNA TGTGCCAGCAGCTTATCCGACAGGGCGGATGGCTACACCTTC. V and J are TRBV7-9 and TRBJ1-2; the match to TRBD1 covers 7 bases. In germline, CDR1 is SEHNR, CDR2 FQNEAQ (reference sequence). This CDR3 has 14 residues. V lost 2 bases and J lost 6; bases outside the gene matches: 6.

V is TRBV20-1 and J is TRBJ2-1; TRBD2 aligns across 7 bases. J gave up 6 bases and V 6 bases, and 8 bases lay outside the gene matches. The CDR3 is 13 residues long. The germline CDR1 and CDR2 sequences are DFQATT and SNEGSKA (reference sequence). CDR3 coding DNA: TGCAGTGCCCCAATCCGGACTAGCAATGAGCAGTTCTTC. Translation: CSAPIRTSNEQFF.

In regard to this clonotype: Because the CDR3 is missing its conserved closing phenylalanine or tryptophan, this is likely a read error. The chain combines TRBV19 with TRBJ2-1; possibly TRBD1 or TRBD2 for D (5 bases each). The CDR3 is made up of 15 amino acids. The V gene's germline CDR1 is LNHDA and CDR2 SQIVND (reference sequence). V was shortened by 9 bases and J by 4 bases, with 19 bases between the two germline ends. Here the CDR3 reads CASTTPQGVYNEQFL. The CDR3 DNA reads TGTGCCAGCACCACCCCTCAGGGAGTTTACAATGAGCAGTTCCTC.

This clonotype has ten or more counts. The rearrangement joins TRBV5-1 to TRBJ2-3, with D unresolved. The germline CDR1 and CDR2 sequences are SGHRS and YFSETQ. The CDR3 consists of 14 residues. Trimming removed 3 bases from V and 4 bases from J, with 12 bases in between. CDR3: CASSSILDPDTQYF. The DNA for the CDR3 is TGCGCCAGCAGCTCGATTCTAGATCCAGATACGCAGTATTTT.

This clonotype came up many times. This sequence joins TRBV4-2 and TRBJ1-6; possibly TRBD1 for D (5 bases). Germline CDR1 is LGHNA and CDR2 is YNFKEQ. The CDR3 contains 16 residues. With 0 bases removed from V and 7 bases from J, the gap between germline ends came to 13 bases. In nucleotides, the CDR3 is TGTGCCAGCAGCCAAGATGGGGGGGGTGAAAATTCACCCCTCCACTTT. Its protein is CASSQDGGGENSPLHF.

In its sample, this clonotype was seen a few times. This rearrangement joins TRBV19 to TRBJ1-5, with D possibly being TRBD1 (6 bases). Between the trimmed V and J ends, which lost 5 bases and 5 bases, there was a span of 16 bases. CDR1 and CDR2 (germline): LNHDA, SQIVND (reference sequence). The CDR3 has 15 amino acids. The CDR3 sequence is CASSFRGGGHQPQHF. In DNA form, the CDR3 reads TGTGCCAGTAGTTTCCGGGGGGGGGGCCATCAGCCCCAGCATTTT.

This clonotype was observed at least ten times. The DNA of the CDR3 is TGTGCCAGCAGCATGGTAGGGGGGCCCACAGATACGCAGTATTTT. It yields the protein CASSMVGGPTDTQYF. The V gene is TRBV6-1, the J gene TRBJ2-3; D tentatively reads TRBD1 or TRBD2 (6 bases each). Trimming left V 6 bases short and J 2 bases short, with 15 bases between. The CDR3 runs to 15 residues. The germline V gene encodes CDR1 MNHNS and CDR2 SASEGT.

The genes are TRBV13 and TRBJ2-7, with 8 bases lining up with TRBD1. Germline lookup yields CDR1 PRHDT and CDR2 FYEKMQ (reference sequence). The CDR3 is 15 amino acids. V trimming: 5 bases; J trimming: 3 bases; junction bases outside the gene matches: 9. CDR3 sequence reads: CASSTPSQGVYEQYF. In DNA, the CDR3 is TGTGCCAGCAGCACCCCCTCACAGGGGGTCTACGAGCAGTACTTC.

This clonotype was counted many times. The J gene is TRBJ2-7, the V gene TRBV20-1; D perhaps matches TRBD2 (6 bases). Germline V lookup: CDR1 DFQATT, CDR2 SNEGSKA (reference sequence). Trimming took 7 bases from V and 5 from J, leaving 18 bases between them. This CDR3 is built from 13 residues. The CDR3 is CSGTPTDYHEQYF. CDR3 nucleotide sequence: TGCAGTGGGACTCCGACGGACTATCACGAGCAGTACTTC.

This clonotype appeared many times. V and J are TRBV20-1 and TRBJ2-5; D might be TRBD2 (5 bases). Trimming cost V 4 bases and J 4 bases, with 13 bases left between them. The CDR3 has 13 amino acids. CDR1 and CDR2 from the germline V gene are DFQATT and SNEGSKA (reference sequence). CDR3 nucleotide sequence: TGCAGTGCTATTAACAGCGGCGGAGAGACCCAGTACTTC. Translation gives CSAINSGGETQYF.

For this clonotype: A much larger clone lies one base from this, so it may be a read error. V usage is TRBV19 and J usage is TRBJ2-7; D is perhaps TRBD2 (7 bases). The CDR3 is 13 residues long. Per germline, CDR1 LNHDA and CDR2 SQIVND (reference sequence). CDR3 loop: CASNGGRAYGQYF. In DNA form, the CDR3 reads TGTGCCAGTAACGGGGGGCGGGCCTACGGGCAGTACTTC. Looking up the rest from reference TRBV19 and TRBJ2-7 gives the full variable domain: DGGITQSPKYLFRKEGQNVTLSCEQNLNHDAMYWYRQDPGQGLRLIYYSQIVNDFQKGDIAEGYSVSREKKESFPLTVTSAQKNPTAFYLCASNGGRAYGQYFGPGTRLTVT.

This clonotype was counted ten times or more. This chain joins TRBV19 and TRBJ1-5; D is unresolved. This CDR3 comprises 14 residues. Trimming pared 3 bases from V and 4 bases from J, leaving 10 bases between. Looked up from germline, CDR1 is LNHDA and CDR2 is SQIVND (reference sequence). CDR3 residues: CASSISRLNQPQHF. DNA of the CDR3: TGTGCCAGTAGTATTAGTAGACTGAATCAGCCCCAGCATTTT.

This clonotype was found a few times. A read error may explain this, as a much larger clone is one base away. The J gene is TRBJ1-5, the V gene TRBV12-3 or TRBV12-4; D gene ambiguous. CDR3 length: 14 amino acids. The germline V and J ends were trimmed by 3 bases and 6 bases, with 12 bases remaining between them. DNA of the CDR3: TGTGCCAGCAGTTTCAAGGGTCTGTTTCAGCCCCAGCATTTT. Translation: CASSFKGLFQPQHF.